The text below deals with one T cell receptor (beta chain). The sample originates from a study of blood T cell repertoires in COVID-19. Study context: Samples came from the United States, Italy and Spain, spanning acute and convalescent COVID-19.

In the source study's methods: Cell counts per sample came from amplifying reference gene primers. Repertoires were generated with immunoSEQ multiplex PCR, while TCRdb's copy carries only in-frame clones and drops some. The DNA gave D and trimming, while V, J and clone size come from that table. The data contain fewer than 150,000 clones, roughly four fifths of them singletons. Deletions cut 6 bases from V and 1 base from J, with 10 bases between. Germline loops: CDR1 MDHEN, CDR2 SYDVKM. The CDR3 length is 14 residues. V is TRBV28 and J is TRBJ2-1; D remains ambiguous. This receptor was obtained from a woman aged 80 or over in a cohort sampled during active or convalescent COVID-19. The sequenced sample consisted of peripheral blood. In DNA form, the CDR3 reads TGTGCCAGCAGGGTAGATATATCCTACAATGAGCAGTTCTTC. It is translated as CASRVDISYNEQFF. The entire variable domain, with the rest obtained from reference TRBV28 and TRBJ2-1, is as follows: DVKVTQSSRYLVKRTGEKVFLECVQDMDHENMFWYRQDPGLGLRLIYFSYDVKMKEKGDIPEGYSVSREKKERFSLILESASTNQTSMYLCASRVDISYNEQFFGPGTRLTVL.